This T cell receptor beta chain was profiled in a study of blood T cell repertoires in COVID-19. Turning to the study itself: Sites across the United States, Italy and Spain contributed samples from acute and convalescent COVID-19. The cDNA or gDNA used as material had been derived from T cells, B-cell-depleted T cells, or PBMCs.

Followed over time, Seattle patients had been enrolled while infection was active. CDR1 and CDR2 from the germline V gene are ENHRY and SYGVKD. Trimming shortened V by 5 bases and J by 9 bases, and 14 bases separated the two germline ends. The CDR3 extends over 14 amino acids. Original processing notes: Amplification from reference gene primers served as the basis for estimated nucleated cell counts. Only in-frame clones appear in the TCRdb table, and some are missing; sequencing was by immunoSEQ multiplex PCR. V and J calls and clone size are copied from that table; D and trimming were computed from the DNA. The sample lists fewer than 200,000 clones, about 83% seen once, with around 2.7% in the top ten.

Sequencing was done on a sample of peripheral blood. The rearrangement uses TRBV10-3 and TRBJ1-6; D call uncertain. This sequence was found in a woman of 80 years or more with COVID-19, enrolled during active disease. CDR3 bases: TGTGCCATCAGTAGTGGGGAGTCGGGTTCACCCCTCCACTTT. Translation gives CAISSGESGSPLHF.